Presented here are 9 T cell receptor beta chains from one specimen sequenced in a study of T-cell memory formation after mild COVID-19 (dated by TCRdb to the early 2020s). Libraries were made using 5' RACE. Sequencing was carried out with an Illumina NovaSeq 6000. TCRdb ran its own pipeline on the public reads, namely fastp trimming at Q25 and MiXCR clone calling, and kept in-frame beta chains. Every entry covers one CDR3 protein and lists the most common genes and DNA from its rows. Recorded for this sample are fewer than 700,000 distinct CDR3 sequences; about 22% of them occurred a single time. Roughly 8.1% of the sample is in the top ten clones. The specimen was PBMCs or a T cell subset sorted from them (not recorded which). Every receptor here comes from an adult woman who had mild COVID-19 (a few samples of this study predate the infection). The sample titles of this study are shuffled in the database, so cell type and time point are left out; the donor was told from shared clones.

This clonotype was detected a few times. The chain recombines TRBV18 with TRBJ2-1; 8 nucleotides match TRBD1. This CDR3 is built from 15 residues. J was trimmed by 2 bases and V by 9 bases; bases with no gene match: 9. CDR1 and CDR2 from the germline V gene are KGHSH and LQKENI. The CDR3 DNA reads TGTGCCAGTCAAGCGGCGGGACAGGCCTACAATGAGCAGTTCTTC. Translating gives CASQAAGQAYNEQFF.

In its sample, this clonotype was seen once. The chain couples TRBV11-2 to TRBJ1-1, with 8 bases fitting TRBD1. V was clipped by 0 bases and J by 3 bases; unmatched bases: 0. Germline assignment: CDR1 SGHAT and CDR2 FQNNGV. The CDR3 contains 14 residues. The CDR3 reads CASSLETGDTEAFF. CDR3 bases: TGTGCCAGCAGCTTAGAGACAGGGGACACTGAAGCTTTCTTT.

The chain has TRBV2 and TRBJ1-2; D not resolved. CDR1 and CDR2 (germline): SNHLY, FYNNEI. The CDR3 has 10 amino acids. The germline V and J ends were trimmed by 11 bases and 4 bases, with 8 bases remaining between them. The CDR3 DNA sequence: TGTGCCTCCCACAGCTATGGCTACACCTTC. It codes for CASHSYGYTF.

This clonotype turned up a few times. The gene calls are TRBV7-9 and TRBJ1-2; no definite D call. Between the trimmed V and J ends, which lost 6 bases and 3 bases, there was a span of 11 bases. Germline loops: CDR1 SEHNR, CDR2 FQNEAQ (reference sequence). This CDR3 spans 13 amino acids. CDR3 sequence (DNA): TGTGCCAGCAGTTCGGGCGCGTACTATGGCTACACCTTC. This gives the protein CASSSGAYYGYTF.

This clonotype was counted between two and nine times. The CDR3 reads CSPGRTTDTQYF. The CDR3 DNA reads TGCAGTCCCGGCCGCACTACAGATACGCAGTATTTT. V is TRBV20-1 and J is TRBJ2-3; no definite D call. This CDR3 has 12 residues. The germline gives CDR1 DFQATT, CDR2 SNEGSKA (reference sequence). Trimming pared 8 bases from V and 3 bases from J, leaving 12 bases between.

The CDR3 protein is CASSQDRGTADTQYF. In DNA, the CDR3 is TGCGCCAGCAGCCAAGACAGGGGAACCGCAGATACGCAGTATTTT. V and J are TRBV4-3 and TRBJ2-3, with D possibly being TRBD1 (6 bases). Germline CDR1 is LGHNA and CDR2 is YSLEER. The CDR3 totals 15 residues. The germline V and J ends were trimmed by 0 bases and 4 bases, with 11 bases remaining between them.

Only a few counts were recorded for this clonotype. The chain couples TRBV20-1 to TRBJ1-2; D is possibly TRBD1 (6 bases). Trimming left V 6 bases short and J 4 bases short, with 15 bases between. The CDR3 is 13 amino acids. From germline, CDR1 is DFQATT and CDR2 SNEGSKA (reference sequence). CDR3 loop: CSARAGDIYGYTF. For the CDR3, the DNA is TGCAGTGCGAGGGCAGGGGACATCTATGGCTACACCTTC.

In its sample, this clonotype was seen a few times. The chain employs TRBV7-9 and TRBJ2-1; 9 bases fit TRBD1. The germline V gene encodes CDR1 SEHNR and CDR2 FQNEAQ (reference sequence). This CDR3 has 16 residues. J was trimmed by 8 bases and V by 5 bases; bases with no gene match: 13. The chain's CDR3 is CASSLPGQGFGYEQFF. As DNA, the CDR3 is TGTGCCAGCAGCCTACCGGGACAGGGATTTGGATATGAGCAGTTCTTC.

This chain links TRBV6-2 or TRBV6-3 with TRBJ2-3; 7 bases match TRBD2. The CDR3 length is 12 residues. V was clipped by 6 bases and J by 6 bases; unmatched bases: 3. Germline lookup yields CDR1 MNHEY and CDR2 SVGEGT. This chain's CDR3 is CASRELADTQYF. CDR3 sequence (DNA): TGTGCCAGCAGAGAACTAGCGGATACGCAGTATTTT.